These T cell receptor beta chains were read from a single sample in a study of vaccination and CD4 T cells after COVID-19. Using its own MiXCR run on the PCR reads, TCRdb lists one record per CDR3 protein. The sample has 20,000 to 30,000 distinct CDR3 sequences; about 30% are singletons. These receptors lack a known antigen. This material consisted of CD4+ T cells from blood, cultured in vitro, taken about 7 months after SARS-CoV-2 vaccination. The origin of the receptors is a human donor who had recovered from COVID-19. CDR3s include the opening cysteine and the closing phenylalanine or tryptophan. The order of the fields is V gene, J gene, D gene, clone size, CDR3 DNA, CDR3 protein. A D gene is named only where the DNA matches it firmly. Size is omitted from some rows. Given values are once, few, many or a class for expanded clones.

v_gene: TRBV20-1; j_gene: TRBJ1-5; d_gene: TRBD1; abundance: -; CDR3nt: TGCAGTGCCACCGGGACAGCCCAGCCCCAGCATTTT; CDR3aa: CSATGTAQPQHF
v_gene: TRBV27; j_gene: TRBJ2-3; d_gene: -; abundance: -; CDR3nt: TGTGCCAGCAGGGTCCTAAGCACAGATACGCAGTATTTT; CDR3aa: CASRVLSTDTQYF
v_gene: TRBV7-3; j_gene: TRBJ2-1; d_gene: -; abundance: few; CDR3nt: TGTGCCAGCAGCTTAGTCCCCAGTCCCGACAATGAGCAGTTCTTC; CDR3aa: CASSLVPSPDNEQFF
v_gene: TRBV18; j_gene: TRBJ1-2; d_gene: -; abundance: -; CDR3nt: TGTGCCAGCTCACCGCGGACGGAGTTTTATGGCTACACCTTC; CDR3aa: CASSPRTEFYGYTF
v_gene: TRBV7-9; j_gene: TRBJ2-3; d_gene: -; abundance: -; CDR3nt: TGTGCCAGCAGCCTACTTAATTCCGCCGGAGGGCCAGATACGCAGTATTTT; CDR3aa: CASSLLNSAGGPDTQYF
v_gene: TRBV28; j_gene: TRBJ1-1; d_gene: -; abundance: few; CDR3nt: TGTGCCAGCAGACAGGGAGGGAACACTGAAGCTTTCTTT; CDR3aa: CASRQGGNTEAFF
v_gene: TRBV5-4; j_gene: TRBJ1-2; d_gene: -; abundance: -; CDR3nt: TGTGCCAGCAGCTTTCACCTCGATGGCTACACCTTC; CDR3aa: CASSFHLDGYTF
v_gene: TRBV12-3/TRBV12-4; j_gene: TRBJ1-1; d_gene: -; abundance: -; CDR3nt: TGTGCCAGCAGTAGCAGGACATCCGGCACTGAAGCTTTCTTT; CDR3aa: CASSSRTSGTEAFF
v_gene: TRBV7-2; j_gene: TRBJ1-2; d_gene: -; abundance: few; CDR3nt: TGTGCCAGCAGCTCCGACCCAGGTTATGGCTACACCTTC; CDR3aa: CASSSDPGYGYTF
v_gene: TRBV5-4; j_gene: TRBJ1-5; d_gene: -; abundance: -; CDR3nt: TGTGCCAGCAGTTCAGGGATGGGACAGCCCCAGCATTTT; CDR3aa: CASSSGMGQPQHF
v_gene: TRBV15; j_gene: TRBJ2-3; d_gene: TRBD2; abundance: few; CDR3nt: TGTGCCACCAGCACCAAGCGGGAGGTTACAGATACGCAGTATTTT; CDR3aa: CATSTKREVTDTQYF
v_gene: TRBV7-9; j_gene: TRBJ1-3; d_gene: -; abundance: few; CDR3nt: TGTGCCAGCAGCTATACCGGGACACCTGGAAACACCATATATTTT; CDR3aa: CASSYTGTPGNTIYF
v_gene: TRBV7-3; j_gene: TRBJ2-3; d_gene: TRBD1; abundance: few; CDR3nt: TGTGCCAGCAGCAAGACAGGGGGTGAGGCAGATACGCAGTATTTT; CDR3aa: CASSKTGGEADTQYF
v_gene: TRBV27; j_gene: TRBJ2-7; d_gene: TRBD2; abundance: few; CDR3nt: TGTGCCAGCAGTTCGATTGCCGGGACTAGCGTATCCTACGAGCAGTACTTC; CDR3aa: CASSSIAGTSVSYEQYF
v_gene: TRBV24-1; j_gene: TRBJ2-5; d_gene: -; abundance: few; CDR3nt: TGTGCCACCAGTGGAGGCGGGAAACAAGAGACCCAGTACTTC; CDR3aa: CATSGGGKQETQYF
v_gene: TRBV12-5; j_gene: TRBJ2-5; d_gene: TRBD2; abundance: -; CDR3nt: TGTGCTAGTGGTTTGGTACTAGCGGGAGGGATGGAGACCCAGTACTTC; CDR3aa: CASGLVLAGGMETQYF
v_gene: TRBV20-1; j_gene: TRBJ2-3; d_gene: TRBD2; abundance: -; CDR3nt: TGCAGTACTGAAGGACTAGCTGACACAGATACGCAGTATTTT; CDR3aa: CSTEGLADTDTQYF
v_gene: TRBV7-2; j_gene: TRBJ2-7; d_gene: TRBD2; abundance: few; CDR3nt: TGTGCCAGCAGCCCGCAATCGAGCGGGAGTCGGGCGTACTTC; CDR3aa: CASSPQSSGSRAYF
v_gene: TRBV7-3; j_gene: TRBJ2-1; d_gene: TRBD1; abundance: -; CDR3nt: TGTGCCAGCAGCCCGACAGGGTGGGGCAATGAGCAGTTCTTC; CDR3aa: CASSPTGWGNEQFF